This T cell receptor (beta chain) was found in a study of T cell responses to AZD1222 COVID-19 vaccine. General observations from the study: After the peak T cell response, and only then, were repertoires sampled. Just a handful of AZD1222 recipients tested seropositive at baseline.

This CDR3 has 16 amino acids. The germline V gene has CDR1 LGHNA and CDR2 YNFKEQ. The germline V and J ends were trimmed by 1 base and 4 bases, with 16 bases remaining between them. As for this clone: Its antigen is not identified.

The assay was immunoSEQ multiplex PCR, and TCRdb's table has in-frame clones only and misses some. The sample yields around 140,000 clones, 92% seen once. The chain is built from TRBV4-2 and TRBJ1-2; D is perhaps TRBD1 (5 bases). The sequence came from an adult who received the AZD1222 COVID-19 vaccine. Sequencing was performed on peripheral blood, taken 28 days after the second AZD1222 dose. In DNA form, the CDR3 reads TGTGCCAGCAGCCAAGCATTCAGGGCGAATACCTATGGCTACACCTTC. Translation: CASSQAFRANTYGYTF.